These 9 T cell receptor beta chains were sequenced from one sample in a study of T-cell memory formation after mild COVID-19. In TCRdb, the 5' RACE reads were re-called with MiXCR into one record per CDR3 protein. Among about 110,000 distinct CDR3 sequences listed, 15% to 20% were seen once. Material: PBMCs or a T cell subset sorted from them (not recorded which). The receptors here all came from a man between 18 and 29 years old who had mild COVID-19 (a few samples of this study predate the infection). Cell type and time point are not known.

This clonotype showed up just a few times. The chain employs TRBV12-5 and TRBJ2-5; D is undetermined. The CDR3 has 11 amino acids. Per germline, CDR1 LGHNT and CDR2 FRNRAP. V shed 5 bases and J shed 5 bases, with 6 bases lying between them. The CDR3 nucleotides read TGTGCTAGTGGTCCCCCGGAGACCCAGTACTTC. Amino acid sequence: CASGPPETQYF.

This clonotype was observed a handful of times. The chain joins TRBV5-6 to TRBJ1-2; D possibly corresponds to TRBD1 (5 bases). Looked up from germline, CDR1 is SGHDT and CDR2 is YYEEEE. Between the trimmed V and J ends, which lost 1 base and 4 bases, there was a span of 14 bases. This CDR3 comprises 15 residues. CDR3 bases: TGTGCCAGCAGCTTGTCCGTAGCGGGGCCCTATGGCTACACCTTC. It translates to CASSLSVAGPYGYTF.

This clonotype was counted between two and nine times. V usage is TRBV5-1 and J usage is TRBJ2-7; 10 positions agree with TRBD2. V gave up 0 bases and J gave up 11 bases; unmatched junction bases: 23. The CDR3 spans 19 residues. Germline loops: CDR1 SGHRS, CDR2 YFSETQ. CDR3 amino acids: CASSLESTSGVDNGIPEYV. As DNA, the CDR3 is TGCGCCAGCAGCTTGGAGTCCACTAGCGGGGTGGATAATGGTATCCCGGAGTACGTC.

The CDR3 bases are TGCGCCAGCAGCTCCGGGACAGGGGGTTCCACTGAAGCTTTCTTT. Translated: CASSSGTGGSTEAFF. The V gene is TRBV5-1, the J gene TRBJ1-1; 11 positions agree with TRBD1. The CDR3 consists of 15 residues. Germline V gene lookup returns CDR1 SGHRS and CDR2 YFSETQ. V lost 3 bases, J lost 4 bases, and 5 bases stayed unmatched.

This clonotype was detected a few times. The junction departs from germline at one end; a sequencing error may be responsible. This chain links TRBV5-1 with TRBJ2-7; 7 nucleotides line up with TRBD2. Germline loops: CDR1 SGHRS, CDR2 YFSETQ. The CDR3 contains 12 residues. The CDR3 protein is CASSRDGEGLHF. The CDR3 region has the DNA TGCGCCAGCAGCCGGGACGGGGAGGGGCTCCACTTC.

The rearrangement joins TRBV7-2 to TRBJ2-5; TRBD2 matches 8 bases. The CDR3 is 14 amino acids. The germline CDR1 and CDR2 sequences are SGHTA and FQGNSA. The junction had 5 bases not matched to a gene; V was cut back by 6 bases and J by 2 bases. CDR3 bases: TGTGCCAGCAGTCGTCCGGGGGGGCAAGAGACCCAGTACTTC. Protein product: CASSRPGGQETQYF.

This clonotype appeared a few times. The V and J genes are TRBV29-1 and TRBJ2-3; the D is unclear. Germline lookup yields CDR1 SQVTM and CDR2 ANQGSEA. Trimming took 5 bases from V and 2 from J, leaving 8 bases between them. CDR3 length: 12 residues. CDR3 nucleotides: TGCAGCGTTAGGTGGGACACAGATACGCAGTATTTT. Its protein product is CSVRWDTDTQYF.

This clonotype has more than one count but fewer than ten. In DNA, the CDR3 is TGCGCCAGCATGATTTTGGGTTCTGGCTACACCTTC. This translates into CASMILGSGYTF. The chain recombines TRBV5-1 with TRBJ1-2, with D uncertain. The germline CDR1 and CDR2 sequences are SGHRS and YFSETQ. Trimming cost V 6 bases and J 7 bases, with 13 bases left between them. This CDR3 is 12 amino acids long.

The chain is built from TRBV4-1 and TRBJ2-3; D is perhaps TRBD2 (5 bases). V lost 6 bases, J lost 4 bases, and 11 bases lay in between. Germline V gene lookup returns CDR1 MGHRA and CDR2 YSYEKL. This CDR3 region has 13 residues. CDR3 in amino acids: CASSLRTPDTQYF. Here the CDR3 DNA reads TGCGCCAGCAGTCTGAGGACTCCAGATACGCAGTATTTT.